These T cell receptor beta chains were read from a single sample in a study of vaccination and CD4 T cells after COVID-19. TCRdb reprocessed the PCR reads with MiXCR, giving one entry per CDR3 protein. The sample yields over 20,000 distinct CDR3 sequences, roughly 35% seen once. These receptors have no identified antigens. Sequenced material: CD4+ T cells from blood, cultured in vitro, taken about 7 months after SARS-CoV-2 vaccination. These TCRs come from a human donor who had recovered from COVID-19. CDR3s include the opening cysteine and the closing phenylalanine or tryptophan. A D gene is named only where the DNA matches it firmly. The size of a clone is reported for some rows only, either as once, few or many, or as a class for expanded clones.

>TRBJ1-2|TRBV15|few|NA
CATSRDPGRDRGYTF
TGTGCCACCAGCAGAGATCCAGGGCGGGATCGTGGCTACACCTTC
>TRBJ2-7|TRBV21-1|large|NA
CASSKALYHSYEQYF
TGTGCCAGCAGCAAAGCCCTCTACCACTCCTACGAGCAGTACTTC
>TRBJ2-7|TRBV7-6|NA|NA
CASSPKPGVEDYEQYF
TGTGCCAGCAGCCCGAAACCGGGAGTGGAGGACTACGAGCAGTACTTC
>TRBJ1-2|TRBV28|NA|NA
CASSFMGEGSYGYTF
TGTGCCAGCAGTTTTATGGGGGAGGGGAGCTATGGCTACACCTTC
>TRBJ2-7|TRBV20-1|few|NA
CSADRDNYEQYF
TGCAGTGCTGACCGGGACAACTACGAGCAGTACTTC
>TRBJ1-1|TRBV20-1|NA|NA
CSARDPQGPQEAFF
TGCAGTGCTAGAGATCCGCAGGGACCGCAAGAAGCTTTCTTT
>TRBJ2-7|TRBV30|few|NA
CAWSPVGHKSYEQYF
TGTGCCTGGAGCCCCGTCGGGCATAAGAGCTACGAGCAGTACTTC
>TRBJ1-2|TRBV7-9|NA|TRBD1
CASSFRGLNYGYTF
TGTGCCAGCAGCTTCAGGGGGTTGAACTATGGCTACACCTTC
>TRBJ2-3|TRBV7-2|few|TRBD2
CASSSISGSTDTQYF
TGTGCCAGCAGCTCCATTAGCGGGAGCACAGATACGCAGTATTTT
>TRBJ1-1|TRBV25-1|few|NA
CASSEPGTLSTEAFF
TGTGCCAGCAGTGAACCTGGGACGTTGAGCACTGAAGCTTTCTTT
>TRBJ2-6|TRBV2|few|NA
CASEPGAGANVLTF
TGTGCCAGCGAGCCAGGGGCTGGGGCCAACGTCCTGACTTTC
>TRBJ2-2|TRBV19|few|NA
CASRKGMTYTGELFF
TGTGCCAGTAGGAAGGGTATGACCTACACCGGGGAGCTGTTTTTT
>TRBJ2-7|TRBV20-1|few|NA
CSAVGAKPLYYEQYF
TGCAGTGCGGTAGGGGCTAAGCCCTTATATTACGAGCAGTACTTC
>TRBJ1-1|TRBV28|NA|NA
CASRRRVNTEAFF
TGTGCCAGCAGAAGACGGGTGAACACTGAAGCTTTCTTT
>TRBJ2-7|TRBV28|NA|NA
CASSSYLFEQYF
TGTGCCAGCAGTTCCTACCTTTTCGAGCAGTACTTC
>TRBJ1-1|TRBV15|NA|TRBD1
CATSRDLGQGKAAFF
TGTGCCACCAGCAGAGACCTGGGACAGGGAAAGGCAGCTTTCTTT
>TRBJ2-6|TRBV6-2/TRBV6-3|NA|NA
CASRTRVSGANVLTF
TGTGCCAGCAGAACACGCGTCTCTGGGGCCAACGTCCTGACTTTC
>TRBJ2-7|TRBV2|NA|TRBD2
CASRGSSGGSYEQYF
TGTGCCAGCAGGGGGTCTAGCGGGGGCTCCTACGAGCAGTACTTC
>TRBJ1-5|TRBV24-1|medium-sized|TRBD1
CATSDSQGASNQPQHF
TGTGCCACCAGTGATTCGCAGGGGGCCAGCAATCAGCCCCAGCATTTT
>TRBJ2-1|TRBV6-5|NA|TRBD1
CASSYGQGNMGNEQFF
TGTGCCAGCAGTTACGGACAGGGCAACATGGGAAATGAGCAGTTCTTC
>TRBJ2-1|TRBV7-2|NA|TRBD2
CASSFVRLAGGLEQFF
TGTGCCAGCAGCTTCGTCCGACTAGCGGGAGGATTAGAGCAGTTCTTC
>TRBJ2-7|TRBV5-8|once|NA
CASSNPWGQASRYEQYF
TGTGCCAGCAGCAATCCTTGGGGTCAGGCTTCGCGCTACGAGCAGTACTTC
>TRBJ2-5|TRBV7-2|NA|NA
CASSRTGGVTQYF
TGTGCCAGCAGCCGTACAGGGGGGGTAACCCAGTACTTC
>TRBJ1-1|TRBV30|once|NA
CAWRKGPNDMNTEAFF
TGTGCCTGGAGGAAGGGCCCGAATGACATGAACACTGAAGCTTTCTTT
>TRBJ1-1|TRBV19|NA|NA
CASSPGLLTEAFF
TGTGCCAGTAGTCCCGGACTCCTCACTGAAGCTTTCTTT
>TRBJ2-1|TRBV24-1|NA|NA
CATSDLPGSPNNEQFF
TGTGCCACCAGTGATTTGCCAGGATCACCCAACAATGAGCAGTTCTTC
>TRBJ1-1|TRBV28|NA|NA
CASTSGTEAFF
TGTGCCAGCACCAGTGGGACTGAAGCTTTCTTT
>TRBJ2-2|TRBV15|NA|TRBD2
CATSLLSGRDTGELFF
TGTGCCACCAGCTTACTTAGCGGGAGAGACACCGGGGAGCTGTTTTTT
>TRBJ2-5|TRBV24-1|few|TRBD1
CATSQGAGRETQYF
TGTGCCACCAGCCAGGGGGCTGGGAGAGAGACCCAGTACTTC